These T cell receptor beta chains were read from a single sample in a study of blood T cells in healthy people across ages. TCRdb fed the 5' RACE reads into MiXCR, producing one record per CDR3 protein. The sample has 700,000 or so distinct CDR3 sequences; about a fifth are singletons. Sequenced material: blood. The receptors originated from a man between 65 and 85 years old in good health. CDR3s include the opening cysteine and the closing phenylalanine or tryptophan. Each record gives: D gene, clone size, J gene, V gene, CDR3 protein, CDR3 DNA. D genes are given only for firm matches. Only some rows state a clone size, as once, few, many or a class for expanded clones.

TRBD2,few,TRBJ2-1,TRBV20-1,CSARDRGSEQFF,TGCAGTGCTAGAGACCGCGGGAGTGAGCAGTTCTTC
NA,NA,TRBJ1-2,TRBV18,CASSPNNYRESGYTF,TGTGCCAGCTCACCGAATAACTACAGGGAGAGTGGCTACACCTTC
TRBD2,NA,TRBJ2-1,TRBV12-3/TRBV12-4,CASSPLTSGSSYNEQFF,TGTGCCAGCAGCCCCCTCACTAGCGGGAGCTCCTACAATGAGCAGTTCTTC
NA,few,TRBJ2-3,TRBV5-1,CASSWKSFADTQYF,TGCGCCAGCAGCTGGAAGAGTTTCGCAGATACGCAGTATTTT
TRBD1,few,TRBJ1-5,TRBV12-3/TRBV12-4,CASSSRDSYQPQHF,TGTGCCAGCAGTTCCCGGGACAGCTATCAGCCCCAGCATTTT
NA,NA,TRBJ2-5,TRBV27,CASRGSALETQYF,TGTGCCAGCCGTGGGTCAGCGTTGGAGACCCAGTACTTC
TRBD1,many,TRBJ1-4,TRBV27,CASSHYRDSRNEKLFF,TGTGCCAGCAGTCACTACCGGGACAGCCGGAATGAAAAACTGTTTTTT
TRBD2,NA,TRBJ2-3,TRBV7-8,CASSREQRGVRDTQYF,TGTGCCAGCAGCCGGGAGCAGCGGGGGGTGAGGGATACGCAGTATTTT
TRBD2,NA,TRBJ2-4,TRBV18,CASSPASGGTNIQYF,TGTGCCAGCTCACCGGCCAGCGGGGGAACAAACATTCAGTACTTC
NA,NA,TRBJ2-1,TRBV11-1,CASTRASSYNEQFF,TGTGCCAGCACCCGCGCCAGCTCCTACAATGAGCAGTTCTTC
NA,NA,TRBJ1-5,TRBV2,CASSENRAAQPQHF,TGTGCCAGCAGTGAGAACAGGGCCGCTCAGCCCCAGCATTTT
NA,NA,TRBJ1-5,TRBV6-4,CASSVESNQPQHF,TGTGCCAGCAGCGTTGAGAGCAATCAGCCCCAGCATTTT
TRBD2,NA,TRBJ2-6,TRBV19,CASSLSGTGANVLTF,TGTGCCAGTAGTCTTAGCGGGACCGGGGCCAACGTCCTGACTTTC
TRBD1,NA,TRBJ1-1,TRBV6-2/TRBV6-3,CASNQGAEAFF,TGTGCCAGCAATCAGGGGGCAGAAGCTTTCTTT
NA,NA,TRBJ1-1,TRBV20-1,CSAGSGTEAFF,TGCAGTGCTGGCTCGGGCACTGAAGCTTTCTTT
TRBD2,NA,TRBJ2-3,TRBV7-9,CASSLLGPSGRPSTDTQYF,TGTGCCAGCAGCCTGCTCGGTCCTAGCGGGAGGCCTAGCACAGATACGCAGTATTTT
TRBD2,NA,TRBJ2-3,TRBV3-1,CASSPWTSGGVGTQYF,TGTGCCAGCAGCCCCTGGACTAGCGGGGGGGTAGGTACGCAGTATTTT
NA,once,TRBJ1-1,TRBV9,CASSVSGEDSKAFF,TGTGCCAGCAGTGTCTCAGGGGAAGACTCGAAAGCTTTCTTT
TRBD2,NA,TRBJ2-1,TRBV29-1,CSGTGREGPSHEQFF,TGCAGCGGTACGGGGCGGGAGGGTCCGTCCCATGAGCAGTTCTTC
NA,few,TRBJ2-5,TRBV7-2,CASSLGGSAQETQYF,TGTGCCAGCAGCTTAGGAGGGTCAGCTCAAGAGACCCAGTACTTC
TRBD2,NA,TRBJ2-3,TRBV5-1,CASSPGAGGLLTDTQYF,TGCGCCAGCAGCCCCGGAGCGGGGGGACTCCTCACAGATACGCAGTATTTT
TRBD2,few,TRBJ2-3,TRBV3-1,CASSGRTSGGALTDTQYF,TGTGCCAGCAGCGGAAGGACTAGCGGGGGGGCCTTGACAGATACGCAGTATTTT
NA,NA,TRBJ2-3,TRBV7-2,CASSLETMAQYF,TGTGCCAGCAGCTTAGAGACTATGGCGCAGTATTTT
NA,NA,TRBJ1-2,TRBV6-6,CASSYGPMDGYTF,TGTGCCAGCAGTTATGGGCCAATGGATGGCTACACCTTC
NA,NA,TRBJ1-2,TRBV12-3/TRBV12-4,CASSFGQVGGYTF,TGTGCCAGCAGTTTTGGACAAGTCGGTGGCTACACCTTC
NA,few,TRBJ1-5,TRBV20-1,CSAPPGGYSNQPQHF,TGCAGTGCCCCACCGGGCGGGTATAGCAATCAGCCCCAGCATTTT
TRBD2,few,TRBJ2-7,TRBV7-2,CASRIAGGPPYEQYF,TGTGCCAGCAGGATAGCGGGGGGGCCTCCCTACGAGCAGTACTTC
TRBD1,few,TRBJ2-5,TRBV9,CASSPTGDPPETQYF,TGTGCCAGCAGCCCAACAGGGGACCCTCCAGAGACCCAGTACTTC
TRBD2,many,TRBJ2-1,TRBV12-3/TRBV12-4,CACAQHSGRDEQFF,TGTGCCTGCGCGCAACACTCGGGGAGGGATGAGCAGTTCTTC
NA,once,TRBJ1-1,TRBV14,CACSQVTGVTEAFF,TGTGCCTGCAGCCAAGTGACAGGAGTGACTGAAGCTTTCTTT
NA,few,TRBJ1-5,TRBV29-1,CSVVVQSGQPQHF,TGCAGCGTCGTTGTACAAAGTGGCCAGCCCCAGCATTTT
TRBD2,few,TRBJ2-1,TRBV6-2/TRBV6-3,CASRSGGGDEQFF,TGTGCCAGCAGAAGTGGCGGGGGGGATGAGCAGTTCTTC
NA,NA,TRBJ2-4,TRBV28,CATSGYPSRNIQYF,TGTGCCACCAGCGGGTACCCGAGCAGAAACATTCAGTACTTC
NA,NA,TRBJ2-7,TRBV27,CASRPVGSYEQYF,TGTGCCAGCAGACCCGTGGGCTCCTACGAGCAGTACTTC
TRBD1,few,TRBJ2-7,TRBV18,CASSGTGTGNYEQYF,TGTGCCAGCTCAGGAACCGGGACAGGGAACTACGAGCAGTACTTC
NA,few,TRBJ1-2,TRBV9,CASSVGRGGNYGYTF,TGTGCCAGCAGCGTAGGGCGAGGAGGGAACTATGGCTACACCTTC
NA,few,TRBJ1-2,TRBV27,CASSPTSVAPVYGYTF,TGTGCCAGCAGTCCAACTTCCGTGGCCCCGGTCTATGGCTACACCTTC
TRBD1,few,TRBJ2-5,TRBV6-5,CASSYSKGAGQETQYF,TGTGCCAGCAGTTATAGTAAGGGGGCCGGTCAAGAGACCCAGTACTTC
NA,many,TRBJ2-4,TRBV5-1,CASSLGLRDKNIQYF,TGCGCCAGCAGCTTGGGCCTCCGGGACAAAAACATTCAGTACTTC
NA,few,TRBJ1-4,TRBV5-1,CASTYGSPGDFEKLFF,TGCGCCAGCACTTATGGAAGTCCAGGGGATTTTGAAAAACTGTTTTTT
TRBD1,few,TRBJ2-5,TRBV5-5,CASSFLTGDSETQYF,TGTGCCAGCAGCTTTTTGACAGGGGATTCGGAGACCCAGTACTTC
NA,few,TRBJ2-1,TRBV7-9,CASGAYNEQFF,TGTGCCAGCGGCGCTTACAATGAGCAGTTCTTC
NA,once,TRBJ2-7,TRBV10-3,CAISEYKGGDGDEQYF,TGTGCCATCAGTGAGTATAAAGGGGGTGACGGCGACGAGCAGTACTTC
NA,NA,TRBJ1-2,TRBV30,CAWKAGRGSYGYTF,TGTGCCTGGAAAGCAGGAAGGGGGTCCTATGGCTACACCTTC
NA,NA,TRBJ1-1,TRBV24-1,CATSDQNRAEAFF,TGTGCCACCAGTGACCAAAACAGAGCTGAAGCTTTCTTT
NA,NA,TRBJ2-7,TRBV5-1,CASSLDVFRYEQYF,TGCGCCAGCAGCTTGGATGTGTTCCGATACGAGCAGTACTTC
NA,NA,TRBJ2-3,TRBV3-1,CASSQEVWGSDTQYF,TGTGCCAGCAGCCAAGAAGTGTGGGGATCAGATACGCAGTATTTT
TRBD1,NA,TRBJ2-3,TRBV6-5,CASSYQPGGRGSDTQYF,TGTGCCAGCAGTTACCAACCGGGTGGCAGGGGGTCAGATACGCAGTATTTT
NA,once,TRBJ2-5,TRBV4-1,CASSQGPEGGTQYF,TGCGCCAGCAGCCAAGGACCCGAAGGAGGGACCCAGTACTTC
NA,many,TRBJ2-2,TRBV11-3,CASSSSTDTGELFF,TGTGCCAGCAGCTCCTCGACGGACACCGGGGAGCTGTTTTTT
TRBD1,few,TRBJ2-5,TRBV28,CASSSKRPGQASQETQYF,TGTGCCAGCAGTTCAAAAAGGCCGGGACAGGCTAGTCAAGAGACCCAGTACTTC
TRBD2,NA,TRBJ2-1,TRBV5-1,CASQHPGTSGPTWFF,TGCGCCAGCCAACACCCCGGGACTAGCGGGCCCACGTGGTTCTTC
NA,NA,TRBJ2-1,TRBV29-1,CSVEAHTGISYNEQFF,TGCAGCGTTGAAGCCCATACAGGGATTTCCTACAATGAGCAGTTCTTC
TRBD1,NA,TRBJ2-4,TRBV28,CASSPQGANIQYF,TGTGCCAGCAGTCCACAGGGGGCAAACATTCAGTACTTC